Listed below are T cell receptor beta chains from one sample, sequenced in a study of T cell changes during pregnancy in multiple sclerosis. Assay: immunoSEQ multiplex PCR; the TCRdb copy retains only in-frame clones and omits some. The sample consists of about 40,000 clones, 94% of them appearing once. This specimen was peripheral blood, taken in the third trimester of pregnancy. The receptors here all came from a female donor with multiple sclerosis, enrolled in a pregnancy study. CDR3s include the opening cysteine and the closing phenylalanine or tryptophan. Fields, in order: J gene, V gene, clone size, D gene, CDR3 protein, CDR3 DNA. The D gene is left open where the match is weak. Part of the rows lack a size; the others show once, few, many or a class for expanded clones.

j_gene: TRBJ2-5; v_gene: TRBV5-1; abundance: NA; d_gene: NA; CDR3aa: CASRISGSQETQYF; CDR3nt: TGCGCCAGCAGGATATCCGGTTCCCAAGAGACCCAGTACTTC
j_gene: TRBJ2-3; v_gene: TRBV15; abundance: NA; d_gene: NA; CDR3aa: CATSRDSFTDTQYF; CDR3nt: TGTGCCACCAGCAGAGATTCATTCACAGATACGCAGTATTTT
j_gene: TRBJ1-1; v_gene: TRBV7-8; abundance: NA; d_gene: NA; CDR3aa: CASSLGPANTEAFF; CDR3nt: TGTGCCAGCAGCTTAGGGCCTGCCAACACTGAAGCTTTCTTT
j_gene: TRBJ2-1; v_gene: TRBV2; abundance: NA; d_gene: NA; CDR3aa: CASSSSPSSSYNEQFF; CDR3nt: TGTGCCAGCAGTAGTAGCCCCTCGAGCTCCTACAATGAGCAGTTCTTC
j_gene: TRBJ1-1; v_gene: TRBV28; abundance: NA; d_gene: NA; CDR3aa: CASSSSREEDNTEAFF; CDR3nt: TGTGCCAGCAGTTCCTCCAGAGAGGAAGATAACACTGAAGCTTTCTTT
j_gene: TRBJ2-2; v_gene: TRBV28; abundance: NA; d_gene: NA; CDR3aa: CASRDSYTGELFF; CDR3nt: TGTGCCAGCAGGGACAGTTACACCGGGGAGCTGTTTTTT
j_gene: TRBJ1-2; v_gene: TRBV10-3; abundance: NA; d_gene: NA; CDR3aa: CAISEDTGKANYGYTF; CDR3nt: TGTGCCATCAGTGAGGATACAGGCAAAGCTAACTATGGCTACACCTTC
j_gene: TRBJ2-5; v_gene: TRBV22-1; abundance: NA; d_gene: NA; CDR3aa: CPGSALRIGTAQETQYF; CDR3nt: TGTCCTGGGAGCGCACTTCGTATCGGGACAGCCCAAGAGACCCAGTACTTC
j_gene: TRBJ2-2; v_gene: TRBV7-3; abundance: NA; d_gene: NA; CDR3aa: CASSPGYTGELFF; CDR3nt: TGTGCCAGCAGCCCAGGATACACCGGGGAGCTGTTTTTT
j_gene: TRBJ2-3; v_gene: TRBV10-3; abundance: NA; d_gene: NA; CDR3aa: CAISESSREDTQYF; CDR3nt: TGTGCCATCAGTGAGTCCTCCCGGGAAGATACGCAGTATTTT
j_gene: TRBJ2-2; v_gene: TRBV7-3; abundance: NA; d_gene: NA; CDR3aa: CASSPDTGELFF; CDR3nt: TGTGCCAGCAGCCCAGACACCGGGGAGCTGTTTTTT
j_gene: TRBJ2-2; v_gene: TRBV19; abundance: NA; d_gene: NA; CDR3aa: CASSNSGTNTGELFF; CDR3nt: TGTGCCAGTAGTAACAGCGGTACGAACACCGGGGAGCTGTTTTTT
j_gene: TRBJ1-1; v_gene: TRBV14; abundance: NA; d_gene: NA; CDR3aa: CASSQDYRVAEAFF; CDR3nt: TGTGCCAGCAGCCAAGATTACAGGGTTGCTGAAGCTTTCTTT
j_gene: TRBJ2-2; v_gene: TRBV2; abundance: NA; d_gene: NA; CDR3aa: CASSEGTYTGELFF; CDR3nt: TGTGCCAGCAGTGAAGGGACTTACACCGGGGAGCTGTTTTTT
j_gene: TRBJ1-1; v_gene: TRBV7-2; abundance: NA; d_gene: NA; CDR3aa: CASSTTRGGTNTEAFF; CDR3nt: TGTGCCAGCAGCACCACACGGGGGGGAACGAACACTGAAGCTTTCTTT
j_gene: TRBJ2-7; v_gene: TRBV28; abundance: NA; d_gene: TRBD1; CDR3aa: CASSFSGTAYEQYF; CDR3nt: TGTGCCAGCAGTTTCTCCGGGACAGCCTACGAGCAGTACTTC
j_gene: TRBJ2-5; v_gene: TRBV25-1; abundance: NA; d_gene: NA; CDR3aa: CASSEYARGETQYF; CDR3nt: TGTGCCAGCAGTGAATACGCGAGGGGGGAGACCCAGTACTTC
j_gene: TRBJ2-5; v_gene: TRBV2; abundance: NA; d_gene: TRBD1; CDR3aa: CASSPTGPKETQYF; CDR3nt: TGTGCCAGCAGCCCGACAGGGCCCAAGGAGACCCAGTACTTC
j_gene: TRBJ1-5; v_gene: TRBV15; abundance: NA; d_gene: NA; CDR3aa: CATAPGAINQPQHF; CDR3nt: TGTGCCACCGCCCCGGGAGCGATCAATCAGCCCCAGCATTTT
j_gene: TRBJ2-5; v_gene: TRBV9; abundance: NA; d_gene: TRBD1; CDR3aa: CASSGPHRGRGETQYF; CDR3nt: TGTGCCAGCAGCGGACCCCACAGGGGGCGCGGGGAGACCCAGTACTTC
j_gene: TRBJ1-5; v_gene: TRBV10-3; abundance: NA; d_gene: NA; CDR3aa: CAISVGGQGNQPQHF; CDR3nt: TGTGCCATCTCCGTCGGGGGGCAGGGCAATCAGCCCCAGCATTTT
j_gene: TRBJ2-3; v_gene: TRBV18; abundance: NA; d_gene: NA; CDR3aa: CASSEGSYTDTQYF; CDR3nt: TGTGCCAGCTCGGAGGGGAGTTACACAGATACGCAGTATTTT
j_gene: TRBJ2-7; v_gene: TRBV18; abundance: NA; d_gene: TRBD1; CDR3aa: CASSPQGDSYEQYF; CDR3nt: TGTGCCAGCTCACCGCAGGGGGATTCCTACGAGCAGTACTTC
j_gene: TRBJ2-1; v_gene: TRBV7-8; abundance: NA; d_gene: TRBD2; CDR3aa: CASSPGLAGGSLYNEQFF; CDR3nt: TGTGCCAGCAGCCCGGGACTAGCGGGGGGCTCACTCTACAATGAGCAGTTCTTC
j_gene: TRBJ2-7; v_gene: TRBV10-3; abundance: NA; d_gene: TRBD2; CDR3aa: CAISTVAGAEQYF; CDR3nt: TGTGCCATCAGTACCGTAGCGGGAGCCGAGCAGTACTTC
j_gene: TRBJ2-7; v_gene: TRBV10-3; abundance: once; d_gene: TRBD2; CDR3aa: CAISEEGGSNEQYF; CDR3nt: TGTGCCATCAGTGAGGAAGGCGGGAGCAACGAGCAGTACTTC
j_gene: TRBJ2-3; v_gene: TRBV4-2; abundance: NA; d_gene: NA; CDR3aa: CASSEGDPSTDTQYF; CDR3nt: TGTGCCAGCAGCGAGGGGGATCCTAGCACAGATACGCAGTATTTT
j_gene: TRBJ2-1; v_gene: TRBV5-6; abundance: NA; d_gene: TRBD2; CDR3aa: CASSLGGGSIYNEQFF; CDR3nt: TGTGCCAGCAGCTTGGGAGGCGGGAGTATATACAATGAGCAGTTCTTC
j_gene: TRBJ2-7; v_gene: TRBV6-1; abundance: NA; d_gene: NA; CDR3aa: CASSGLDLGYEQYF; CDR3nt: TGTGCCAGCAGTGGACTAGACCTTGGCTACGAGCAGTACTTC
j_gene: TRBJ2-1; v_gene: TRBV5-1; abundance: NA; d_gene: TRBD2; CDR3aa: CASSRDDAQRGHYNEQFF; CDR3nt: TGCGCCAGCAGCAGAGACGACGCGCAGCGGGGCCATTACAATGAGCAGTTCTTC
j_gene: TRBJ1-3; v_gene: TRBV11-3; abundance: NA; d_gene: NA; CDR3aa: CASTSRLSGNTIYF; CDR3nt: TGTGCCAGCACCTCTAGGTTGTCTGGAAACACCATATATTTT
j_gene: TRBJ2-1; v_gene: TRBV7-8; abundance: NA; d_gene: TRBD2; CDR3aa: CASTMSVAGSGEQFF; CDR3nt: TGTGCCAGCACCATGTCGGTAGCGGGGTCCGGGGAGCAGTTCTTC
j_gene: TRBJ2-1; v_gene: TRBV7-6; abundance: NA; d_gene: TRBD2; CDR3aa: CASSLIAGGYNEQFF; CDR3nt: TGTGCCAGCTCCTTAATAGCGGGAGGTTACAATGAGCAGTTCTTC
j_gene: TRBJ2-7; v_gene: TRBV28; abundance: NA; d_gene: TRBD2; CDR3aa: CASAGTSGVPPRYEQYF; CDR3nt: TGTGCCAGCGCCGGGACTAGCGGGGTTCCTCCGAGATACGAGCAGTACTTC
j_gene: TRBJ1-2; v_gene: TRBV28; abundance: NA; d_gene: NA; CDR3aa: CASSLLGGQNGYTF; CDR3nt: TGTGCCAGCAGTTTGTTGGGGGGGCAAAATGGCTACACCTTC
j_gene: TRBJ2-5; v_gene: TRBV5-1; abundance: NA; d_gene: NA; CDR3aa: CASSLGVGGQETQYF; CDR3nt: TGCGCCAGCAGCTTGGGGGTCGGGGGCCAAGAGACCCAGTACTTC
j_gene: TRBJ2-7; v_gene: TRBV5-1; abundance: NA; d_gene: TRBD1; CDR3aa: CASSNGQGYEQYF; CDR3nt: TGCGCCAGCAGCAACGGACAGGGCTACGAGCAGTACTTC
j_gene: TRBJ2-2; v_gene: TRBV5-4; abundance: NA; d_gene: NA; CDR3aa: CASSLVQGDTGELFF; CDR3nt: TGTGCCAGCAGCTTGGTACAGGGTGACACCGGGGAGCTGTTTTTT
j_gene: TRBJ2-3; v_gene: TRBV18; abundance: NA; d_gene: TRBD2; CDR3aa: CASSPLAGGNTDTQYF; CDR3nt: TGTGCCAGCTCACCCTTAGCGGGAGGGAACACAGATACGCAGTATTTT
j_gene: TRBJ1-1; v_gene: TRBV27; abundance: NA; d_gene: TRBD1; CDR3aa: CASSFSQGGNTEAFF; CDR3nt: TGTGCCAGCAGTTTTTCGCAGGGGGGGAACACTGAAGCTTTCTTT
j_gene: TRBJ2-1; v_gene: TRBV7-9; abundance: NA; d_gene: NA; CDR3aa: CASSSGVSPSSYNEQFF; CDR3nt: TGTGCCAGCAGCAGCGGCGTTAGCCCGAGCTCCTACAATGAGCAGTTCTTC
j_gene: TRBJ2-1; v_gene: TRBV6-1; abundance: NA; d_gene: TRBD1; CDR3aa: CASSELTGNEQFF; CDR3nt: TGTGCCAGCAGTGAATTGACAGGGAATGAGCAGTTCTTC
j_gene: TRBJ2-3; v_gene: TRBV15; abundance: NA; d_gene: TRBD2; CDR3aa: CATRAGEMGDTQYF; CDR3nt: TGTGCCACCAGGGCGGGGGAAATGGGAGATACGCAGTATTTT
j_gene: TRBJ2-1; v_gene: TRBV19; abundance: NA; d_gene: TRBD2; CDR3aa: CASSILADTEQFF; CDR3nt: TGTGCCAGTAGTATACTAGCGGACACTGAGCAGTTCTTC
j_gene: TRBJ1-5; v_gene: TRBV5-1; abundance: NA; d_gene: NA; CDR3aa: CASSPSGTTLEDQPQHF; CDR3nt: TGCGCCAGCAGCCCGAGTGGGACAACACTAGAGGATCAGCCCCAGCATTTT
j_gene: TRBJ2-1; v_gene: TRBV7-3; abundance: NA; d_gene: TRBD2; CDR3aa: CASSPLGLDYNEQFF; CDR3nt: TGTGCCAGCAGCCCGCTAGGACTAGACTACAATGAGCAGTTCTTC
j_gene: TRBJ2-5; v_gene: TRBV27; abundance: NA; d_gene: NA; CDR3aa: CASSPTSFGETQYF; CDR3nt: TGTGCCAGCAGCCCCACTAGTTTCGGAGAGACCCAGTACTTC
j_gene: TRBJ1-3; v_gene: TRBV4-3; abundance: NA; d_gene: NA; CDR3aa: CASSQGVSAAGNTIYF; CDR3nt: TGCGCCAGCAGCCAAGGGGTCTCTGCGGCGGGAAACACCATATATTTT
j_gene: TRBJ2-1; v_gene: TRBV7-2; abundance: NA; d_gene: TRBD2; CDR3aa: CASSLQGRGGKNNEQFF; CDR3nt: TGTGCCAGCAGCCTCCAGGGGCGGGGGGGTAAAAACAATGAGCAGTTCTTC
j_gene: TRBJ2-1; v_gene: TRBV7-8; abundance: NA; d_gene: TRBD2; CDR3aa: CASSLTSESGYNEQFF; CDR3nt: TGTGCCAGCAGCCTGACTAGCGAGTCAGGTTACAATGAGCAGTTCTTC
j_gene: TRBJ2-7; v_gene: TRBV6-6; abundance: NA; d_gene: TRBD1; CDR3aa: CASNQPGQGNYEQYF; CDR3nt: TGTGCCAGCAACCAACCGGGACAGGGCAACTACGAGCAGTACTTC
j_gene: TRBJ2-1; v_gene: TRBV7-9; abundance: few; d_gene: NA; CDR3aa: CASSFDSNEQFF; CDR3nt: TGTGCCAGCAGCTTTGATAGCAATGAGCAGTTCTTC
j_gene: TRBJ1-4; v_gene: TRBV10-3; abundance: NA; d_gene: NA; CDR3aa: CAIKPATNEKLFF; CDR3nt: TGTGCCATCAAGCCTGCAACTAATGAAAAACTGTTTTTT